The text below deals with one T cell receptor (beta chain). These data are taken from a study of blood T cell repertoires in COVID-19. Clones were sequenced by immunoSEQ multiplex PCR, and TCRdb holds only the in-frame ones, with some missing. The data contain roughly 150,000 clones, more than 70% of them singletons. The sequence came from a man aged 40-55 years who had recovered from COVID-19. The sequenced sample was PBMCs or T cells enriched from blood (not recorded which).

CDR3 amino acids: CASSAGQQNEKLFF. DNA for the CDR3: TGTGCCAGCAGCGCCGGACAGCAAAATGAAAAACTGTTTTTT. The J gene is TRBJ1-4, the V gene TRBV9; D possibly corresponds to TRBD1 (6 bases). CDR1 and CDR2 from the germline V gene are SGDLS and YYNGEE. Between the trimmed V and J ends, which lost 3 bases and 5 bases, there was a span of 11 bases. CDR3 length: 14 amino acids.